A selection of T cell receptor beta chains follows, all from one sample in a study of T cells after yellow fever vaccination. TCRdb re-derived calls from the 5' RACE reads in MiXCR, one entry per CDR3 protein. Of some 420,000 distinct CDR3 sequences in the sample, about 17% were seen once. The sequencing here drew on PBMCs, taken before the yellow fever booster vaccination. The receptors originated from a man between 18 and 35 years old who received the YFV17D yellow fever vaccine. Each CDR3 is given without its conserved first and last residue.

v_gene	CDR3aa
TRBV10-2	ASSDSPGDSNEKLF
TRBV5-1	ASSLRQNTGETQY
TRBV6-5	ASSNDRATEAF
TRBV7-8	ASWGGTASSYNSPLH
TRBV20-1	SAGDAETQY
TRBV13	ASSSRGGGHNEQF
TRBV6-5	ASTPHFGNTIY
TRBV6-5	ASSYGPGDTIY
TRBV4-2	ASSQVSLAGGQGNEQF
TRBV7-2	ASSLAGGAGTDTQY
TRBV7-2	ASSPRQGLYQETQY
TRBV7-6	ASSRWGPDTGELF
TRBV6-5	ASSYTNTNEQF
TRBV19	ASSINTGGSGIQY
TRBV7-8	ASDKTSGTSPNTGELF
TRBV6-5	ASSQPPGPPYGYT
TRBV12-3/TRBV12-4	ASSPRNINEQY
TRBV10-3	AISAAGEETQY
TRBV20-1	SARRGEQPQH
TRBV29-1	SARRPGGEGYT